A single sample gave rise to the 29 T cell receptor beta chains below, sequenced in a study of T cell responses to AZD1222 COVID-19 vaccine. Clones were sequenced by immunoSEQ multiplex PCR, and TCRdb holds only the in-frame ones, with some missing. Altogether around 100,000 clones are present, about 89% being singletons, with the ten largest covering roughly a tenth. The source material was peripheral blood, sampled 28 days after the second AZD1222 dose. The receptors shown here come from an adult who received the AZD1222 COVID-19 vaccine.

V and J are TRBV5-1 and TRBJ1-3; D is unclear. There are 14 residues in the CDR3. Per the germline V gene, CDR1 is SGHRS and CDR2 is YFSETQ. Trimming pared 0 bases from V and 0 bases from J, leaving 4 bases between. CDR3 DNA sequence: TGCGCCAGCAGCTTGGAGTCCTCTGGAAACACCATATATTTT. Translating it yields CASSLESSGNTIYF. The complete variable domain, with remaining parts taken from reference TRBV5-1 and TRBJ1-3, reads KAGVTQTPRYLIKTRGQQVTLSCSPISGHRSVSWYQQTPGQGLQFLFEYFSETQRNKGNFPGRFSGRQFSNSRSEMNVSTLELGDSALYLCASSLESSGNTIYFGEGSWLTVV.

This clone was seen only a few times. The rearrangement joins TRBV30 to TRBJ1-2, with a weak D call TRBD1 (6 bases). CDR1 is GTSNPN and CDR2 is SVGIG in the germline V gene (reference sequence). Trimming took off 7 bases at V and 7 bases at J, with 19 bases between the two ends. The CDR3 extends over 13 amino acids. The CDR3 region is CALKAGEYGGYTF. CDR3 DNA: TGTGCCTTAAAGGCAGGGGAATATGGTGGCTACACCTTC.

The chain carries TRBV19 and TRBJ2-7; 9 positions match TRBD1. The CDR3 runs to 16 residues. Trimming took 5 bases from V and 4 from J; bases not matched to a gene: 12. From germline, CDR1 is LNHDA and CDR2 SQIVND (reference sequence). CDR3 region: CASSVGQGKLGYEQYF. In DNA, the CDR3 is TGTGCCAGTAGTGTCGGACAGGGGAAACTCGGGTACGAGCAGTACTTC. Full variable domain (missing parts from reference TRBV19 and TRBJ2-7): DGGITQSPKYLFRKEGQNVTLSCEQNLNHDAMYWYRQDPGQGLRLIYYSQIVNDFQKGDIAEGYSVSREKKESFPLTVTSAQKNPTAFYLCASSVGQGKLGYEQYFGPGTRLTVT.

The chain is built from TRBV13 and TRBJ2-7; TRBD2 agrees at 10 bases. The J segment lost 0 bases and the V segment lost 5 bases, leaving 13 bases of the junction unmatched. This CDR3 is built from 18 residues. CDR1 and CDR2 from the germline V gene are PRHDT and FYEKMQ (reference sequence). The CDR3 reads CASSGSRGLAVSSYEQYF. In nucleotides, the CDR3 is TGTGCCAGCAGCGGATCCAGAGGACTAGCGGTCAGCTCCTACGAGCAGTACTTC.

The V call is TRBV5-1, the J call TRBJ1-6, with 7 nucleotides matching TRBD1. Germline assignment: CDR1 SGHRS and CDR2 YFSETQ. The V and J ends lost 0 bases and 6 bases, in that order; junction bases with no gene match: 12. The CDR3 is 18 amino acids. CDR3 coding DNA: TGCGCCAGCAGCTTGGAGTCCCATTCAGGGGGTACTAATTCACCCCTCCACTTT. Translation: CASSLESHSGGTNSPLHF. Full variable domain (rest looked up from reference TRBV5-1 and TRBJ1-6): KAGVTQTPRYLIKTRGQQVTLSCSPISGHRSVSWYQQTPGQGLQFLFEYFSETQRNKGNFPGRFSGRQFSNSRSEMNVSTLELGDSALYLCASSLESHSGGTNSPLHFGNGTRLTVT.

This clone has only a few counts. This sequence joins TRBV4-1 and TRBJ1-1; TRBD1 matches 7 bases. Unmatched junction bases numbered 14, after V lost 2 bases and J lost 5 bases. Per the germline V gene, CDR1 is MGHRA and CDR2 is YSYEKL. This CDR3 comprises 17 residues. The CDR3 sequence is CASSQLILRDRATEAFF. The CDR3 DNA reads TGCGCCAGCAGCCAATTAATCCTACGCGACAGGGCAACTGAAGCTTTCTTT.

The gene calls are TRBV2 and TRBJ2-1, with D unclear. The V gene lost 2 bases and the J gene lost 4 bases, with 12 bases spanning the gap. The CDR3 runs 15 residues. The V gene's germline CDR1 is SNHLY and CDR2 FYNNEI. The CDR3 spells CASSEYGRMYNEQFF. The CDR3 DNA sequence: TGTGCCAGCAGTGAATATGGACGGATGTACAATGAGCAGTTCTTC.

This sequence joins TRBV27 and TRBJ2-3; D is perhaps TRBD1 or TRBD2 (5 bases each). Per the germline V gene, CDR1 is MNHEY and CDR2 is SMNVEV (reference sequence). Trimming shortened V by 5 bases and J by 6 bases, and 15 bases separated the two germline ends. This CDR3 is built from 14 residues. In DNA, the CDR3 is TGTGCCAGCAGTCGGGACGGACCTCCCGATACGCAGTATTTT. Translated, it gives CASSRDGPPDTQYF.

The chain recombines TRBV25-1 with TRBJ2-2, with 7 positions matching TRBD1. The CDR3 length is 15 residues. V shed 3 bases, J shed 5 bases, and the junction held 6 bases outside the gene matches. CDR1 is MGHDK and CDR2 is SYGVNS in the germline V gene. CDR3 sequence reads: CASSDPDRRTGELFF. The DNA of the CDR3 is TGTGCCAGCAGTGACCCGGACAGGAGGACCGGGGAGCTGTTTTTT.

The chain combines TRBV3-1 (or the pseudogene TRBV3-2) with TRBJ2-1; 10 bases agree with TRBD2. The ends lost 0 bases at V and 4 bases at J; junction bases unmatched: 18. The CDR3 loop spans 21 amino acids. Per germline, CDR1 LGHDT and CDR2 YNNKEL (reference sequence). CDR3 residues: CASSQDKTGLADPRGYNEQFF. The CDR3 nucleotides read TGTGCCAGCAGCCAAGATAAGACCGGACTAGCGGACCCCCGAGGGTACAATGAGCAGTTCTTC.

J is TRBJ1-2 and V is TRBV28; 9 bases are shared with TRBD1. There are 14 residues in the CDR3. V lost 5 bases to trimming and J lost 1 base; unmatched junction nucleotides: 2. The V gene's germline CDR1 is MDHEN and CDR2 SYDVKM. Here the CDR3 reads CASSTGGFNYGYTF. The CDR3 DNA is TGTGCCAGCAGTACAGGGGGCTTTAACTATGGCTACACCTTC.

The chain is built from TRBV28 and TRBJ2-7; either TRBD1 or TRBD2 may fit D (6 bases each). CDR3 size: 14 residues. Germline V CDR1 and CDR2: MDHEN, SYDVKM. V dropped 5 bases and J dropped 4 bases, with 15 bases sitting between them. CDR3 amino acids: CASSRGRLPYEQYF. The CDR3 DNA reads as TGTGCCAGCAGTCGGGGGCGTCTCCCTTACGAGCAGTACTTC. Based on the CDR3 plus reference TRBV28 and TRBJ2-7, the full variable domain is DVKVTQSSRYLVKRTGEKVFLECVQDMDHENMFWYRQDPGLGLRLIYFSYDVKMKEKGDIPEGYSVSREKKERFSLILESASTNQTSMYLCASSRGRLPYEQYFGPGTRLTVT.

This clone was seen a few times. This chain uses TRBV7-9 with TRBJ1-3; 9 nucleotides agree with TRBD1. The V gene end was trimmed by 5 bases and the J gene end by 4 bases; junction bases not matched to a gene: 6. In germline, CDR1 is SEHNR, CDR2 FQNEAQ (reference sequence). CDR3 size: 15 residues. CDR3 region: CASSNTGGFGNTIYF. CDR3 nucleotide sequence: TGTGCCAGCAGCAACACAGGGGGCTTCGGAAACACCATATATTTT.

This clone has just one count. The chain links TRBV5-4 to TRBJ2-7, with D perhaps TRBD2 (6 bases). The V gene's germline CDR1 is SGHNT and CDR2 YYREEE (reference sequence). Trimming cost V 1 base and J 3 bases, with 8 bases left between them. The CDR3 consists of 13 residues. The CDR3 protein is CASSLSTSYEQYF. The CDR3 nucleotides read TGTGCCAGCAGCTTGTCGACTAGCTACGAGCAGTACTTC.

The chain joins TRBV5-1 to TRBJ2-1, with D possibly TRBD2 on 6 matching bases. The germline CDR1 and CDR2 sequences are SGHRS and YFSETQ. This CDR3 is 15 amino acids long. Trimming cost V 4 bases and J 5 bases, with 16 bases left between them. The CDR3 DNA sequence: TGCGCCAGCAGCCCGACGGGGGACCCGAACAATGAGCAGTTCTTC. This encodes CASSPTGDPNNEQFF.

V and J are TRBV7-8 and TRBJ1-3; the D is unclear. Germline CDR1 and CDR2: SGHVS and FQNEAQ. CDR3 size: 14 residues. Trimming shortened V by 4 bases and J by 1 base, and 8 bases separated the two germline ends. The CDR3 sequence: CASSSVISGNTIYF. The CDR3 nucleotides read TGTGCCAGCAGCTCCGTTATTTCTGGAAACACCATATATTTT.

V usage is TRBV19 and J usage is TRBJ1-2; D is perhaps TRBD1 (5 bases). The CDR3 covers 12 residues. V lost 1 base and J lost 7, with 7 bases in between. Germline V CDR1 and CDR2: LNHDA, SQIVND (reference sequence). This CDR3 is CASSIVGAGYTF. CDR3 in DNA: TGTGCCAGTAGTATAGTCGGGGCTGGCTACACCTTC.

CDR3 in DNA: TGCGCCAGCAGCCAAGATCCAGGGGGCAGGTATTCACCCCTCCACTTT. Protein: CASSQDPGGRYSPLHF. The chain joins TRBV4-1 to TRBJ1-6; 8 bases are a match to TRBD1. CDR3 size: 16 residues. Losses at the gene ends were 0 bases for V and 8 bases for J; bases not matched to a gene: 6. Germline CDR1 MGHRA, CDR2 YSYEKL.

This chain joins TRBV4-2 and TRBJ2-5; 10 positions match TRBD1. Germline V gene data show CDR1 as LGHNA and CDR2 as YNFKEQ. CDR3 size: 19 residues. Trimming removed 0 bases from V and 3 bases from J; junction bases left unmatched: 13. Here the CDR3 DNA reads TGTGCCAGCAGCCAAGATTCAATCTTCCGACAGGGGGCGGAAGAGACCCAGTACTTC. Its translation is CASSQDSIFRQGAEETQYF.

The chain recombines TRBV23-1 with TRBJ2-3, with D maybe TRBD1 (6 bases). TRBV23-1 is an open reading frame, and its role is uncertain. V was trimmed by 2 bases and J by 2 bases, leaving 35 bases between them. The CDR3 extends over 23 amino acids. The CDR3 DNA reads as TGCGCCAGCAGTCAAAAAGACGGGGCCGGGGACAATATTCCAGTGGTAGTCACAGATACGCAGTATTTT. Encoded protein: CASSQKDGAGDNIPVVVTDTQYF.

CDR3 DNA: TGTGCCAGCAGTTACGGAGCGGGGGTGAGCTCCTACAATGAGCAGTTCTTC. It codes for CASSYGAGVSSYNEQFF. The V call is TRBV6-2 or TRBV6-3, the J call TRBJ2-1; TRBD2 agrees at 8 bases. The CDR3 extends over 17 amino acids. CDR1 and CDR2 from the germline V gene are MNHEY and SVGEGT. Trimming at V came to 2 bases and at J to 0 bases, leaving 6 bases not matched to a gene.

Only a few counts were recorded for this clone. This chain links TRBV30 with TRBJ2-3; tentative D call: TRBD1 (5 bases). The CDR3 is made up of 13 amino acids. Trimming took off 0 bases at V and 1 base at J, with 5 bases between the two ends. Germline loops: CDR1 GTSNPN, CDR2 SVGIG (reference sequence). CDR3 in amino acids: CAWSVQGTDTQYF. The DNA for the CDR3 is TGTGCCTGGAGTGTACAGGGCACAGATACGCAGTATTTT.

This clone has just a few counts. The chain carries TRBV9 and TRBJ2-2; 11 nucleotides agree with TRBD2. V was pared by 5 bases and J by 6 bases, with 6 bases of the junction left unmatched. CDR1 is SGDLS and CDR2 is YYNGEE in the germline V gene. This CDR3 region has 15 residues. CDR3 in amino acids: CASSFSGRASGELFF. The CDR3 nucleotides read TGTGCCAGCAGTTTTAGCGGGAGGGCTTCCGGGGAGCTGTTTTTT.

The genes are TRBV7-9 and TRBJ2-5; 7 bases map to TRBD1. The CDR3 sequence is 15 residues long. V was pared by 6 bases and J by 2 bases, with 9 bases of the junction left unmatched. From germline, CDR1 is SEHNR and CDR2 FQNEAQ (reference sequence). Here the CDR3 DNA reads TGTGCCAGCAGTCGATACGGGACAGAACAAGAGACCCAGTACTTC. Its translation is CASSRYGTEQETQYF.

The chain joins TRBV27 to TRBJ2-1; TRBD1 aligns across 8 bases. Germline CDR1 is MNHEY and CDR2 is SMNVEV (reference sequence). This CDR3 comprises 15 residues. The ends lost 4 bases at V and 7 bases at J; junction bases unmatched: 9. CDR3 loop: CASSSWTGPGNEQFF. The DNA of the CDR3 is TGTGCCAGCAGTTCCTGGACAGGGCCCGGTAATGAGCAGTTCTTC.

The chain joins TRBV2 to TRBJ2-5; 14 bases are a match to TRBD2. The CDR3 length is 17 residues. Unmatched junction bases numbered 13, after V lost 10 bases and J lost 3 bases. Germline V gene sequence: CDR1 SNHLY, CDR2 FYNNEI. The CDR3: CATLGLAGGEYKETQYF. CDR3 DNA sequence: TGTGCCACCTTAGGACTAGCGGGGGGTGAATACAAAGAGACCCAGTACTTC.

The chain combines TRBV19 with TRBJ2-2; D is possibly TRBD2 (6 bases). Per the germline V gene, CDR1 is LNHDA and CDR2 is SQIVND (reference sequence). V dropped 3 bases and J dropped 2 bases, with 10 bases sitting between them. The length of the CDR3 is 15 residues. DNA of the CDR3: TGTGCCAGTAGTATCAGACTAGAAAACACCGGGGAGCTGTTTTTT. As protein: CASSIRLENTGELFF.

This clone was found a few times. This chain joins TRBV4-1 and TRBJ1-1; TRBD1 might be the D (6 bases). This CDR3 is built from 14 residues. Looked up from germline, CDR1 is MGHRA and CDR2 is YSYEKL. Trimming stripped 2 bases from V and 4 bases from J, with 11 bases between. This chain's CDR3 is CASSQPQGSTEAFF. CDR3 nucleotides: TGCGCCAGCAGCCAACCACAGGGTAGCACTGAAGCTTTCTTT.

The chain recombines TRBV7-9 with TRBJ1-5; D is uncertain. The CDR3 sequence is 13 residues long. Germline-derived CDR1 and CDR2 are SEHNR and FQNEAQ (reference sequence). Trimming cost V 1 base and J 6 bases, with 7 bases left between them. The CDR3 sequence: CASSLGGAQPQHF. CDR3 sequence (DNA): TGTGCCAGCAGCTTAGGTGGCGCTCAGCCCCAGCATTTT.